A selection of T cell receptor beta chains follows, all from one sample in a study of pediatric ulcerative colitis. Measured with immunoSEQ multiplex PCR; TCRdb has only the in-frame clones, and not every one. The repertoire holds fewer than 45,000 clones, with 83% as singletons. Sequencing was carried out using blood. Source of these receptors: a girl under 18 with moderate ulcerative colitis. Both conserved end residues are part of each CDR3. D genes are given only for firm matches. A clone size is listed for some rows: how often the clone was seen (once, few, many), or a class if it is expanded.

TGTGCCAGCACCTTGAACCCGGGGATTTCCTACAATGAGCAGTTCTTC | CASTLNPGISYNEQFF | . | . | TRBJ2-1 | TRBV7-2
TGTGCCAGCAGCCACTTATCCGGGGAGCTGTTTTTT | CASSHLSGELFF | . | . | TRBJ2-2 | TRBV14
TGTGCCAGTAGCGAGGGACAGGGGACTGAAGCTTTCTTT | CASSEGQGTEAFF | TRBD1 | . | TRBJ1-1 | TRBV19
TGTGCCAGTAGTCCCCGGGACAGGCGGACTGAAGCTTTCTTT | CASSPRDRRTEAFF | TRBD1 | . | TRBJ1-1 | TRBV19
TGTGCCAGCTCTGGGACAGGGGGCATGGGGACCCAGTACTTC | CASSGTGGMGTQYF | TRBD1 | . | TRBJ2-5 | TRBV9
TGTGCCAGTACCGACAGGGGGGAGACCCAGTACTTC | CASTDRGETQYF | TRBD1 | . | TRBJ2-5 | TRBV25-1
TGTGCCAGCTCACTCCGGCTGGGAGGGAGCCCACGCACAGATACGCAGTATTTT | CASSLRLGGSPRTDTQYF | TRBD2 | . | TRBJ2-3 | TRBV18
TGTGCCAGCAGCCCGGGGGACTCGCCAGATACGCAGTATTTT | CASSPGDSPDTQYF | . | . | TRBJ2-3 | TRBV7-2
TGCGCCAGCAGCCCCCCCCGTCGGGGCCGGGGGCTCACAGATACGCAGTATTTT | CASSPPRRGRGLTDTQYF | . | . | TRBJ2-3 | TRBV5-1
TGTGCTAGCAGCTTAGATGGGGGGGCCTTCAATGAGCAGTTCTTC | CASSLDGGAFNEQFF | . | . | TRBJ2-1 | TRBV7-7
TGCAGTGCTAATGCTAACTATGGCTACACCTTC | CSANANYGYTF | . | . | TRBJ1-2 | TRBV20-1
TGTGCCAGCAGTTTCTCGCCCGGGGGCTACGAGCAGTACTTC | CASSFSPGGYEQYF | . | . | TRBJ2-7 | TRBV27
TGTGCCAGCAGCCCGTCAACTAGCGCCTGGTACGAGCAGTACTTC | CASSPSTSAWYEQYF | TRBD2 | . | TRBJ2-7 | TRBV6-5
TGTGCCAGCAGTCCAGATTGGTATGAGCAGTTCTTC | CASSPDWYEQFF | . | once | TRBJ2-1 | TRBV28
TGTGCCAGCAGCGTAGCCGGACTAGGGTATGGCTACACCTTC | CASSVAGLGYGYTF | . | . | TRBJ1-2 | TRBV9
TGTGCCAGCAGGCGGGGAAGCTCCTACGAGCAGTACTTC | CASRRGSSYEQYF | . | few | TRBJ2-7 | TRBV7-9
TGTGCCAGCTCACCGGGGGGGGGATATCAGCCCCAGCATTTT | CASSPGGGYQPQHF | . | . | TRBJ1-5 | TRBV18
TGCGCCAGCAGCCCTGGGACAGCTTTATACTACGAGCAGTACTTC | CASSPGTALYYEQYF | TRBD1 | . | TRBJ2-7 | TRBV4-1
TGCAGCGCCATAAGAGCTGGGACAGGCGATGGCTACACCTTC | CSAIRAGTGDGYTF | TRBD1 | few | TRBJ1-2 | TRBV29-1
TGTGCCAGCAGAAGGACGCAGTATTTT | CASRRTQYF | . | . | TRBJ2-3 | TRBV6-1
TGTGCCAGCAGCTTGGTTTCCGAATACTATGGCTACACCTTC | CASSLVSEYYGYTF | . | . | TRBJ1-2 | TRBV5-4
TGTGCCAGCCGTGAACGGTGGGACTATGGCTACACCTTC | CASRERWDYGYTF | . | . | TRBJ1-2 | TRBV6-5
TGTGCCAGCAGTTTAGCAGGACGGGTCTCCTACGAGCAGTACTTC | CASSLAGRVSYEQYF | . | . | TRBJ2-7 | TRBV27
TGTGCCATCAGTGAGTCGATAAGCGGGGGACTCACAGATACGCAGTATTTT | CAISESISGGLTDTQYF | TRBD2 | . | TRBJ2-3 | TRBV10-3
TGTGCCAGCAGTGACTCGTCTACAGCTGACTATGGCTACACCTTC | CASSDSSTADYGYTF | . | . | TRBJ1-2 | TRBV6-4
TGTGCCGCGCTTGGGGGGGAGTATGAGCAGTTCTTC | CAALGGEYEQFF | TRBD2 | . | TRBJ2-1 | TRBV7-9
TGTGCCAGCAGCTCCCGACATTGGTCAGGCACTGAAGCTTTCTTT | CASSSRHWSGTEAFF | . | . | TRBJ1-1 | TRBV14
TGTGCCAGTAGTGGGACAGGGACCTCCGAAGAGACCCAGTACTTC | CASSGTGTSEETQYF | TRBD1 | once | TRBJ2-5 | TRBV19
TGTGCCAGCAGTGATACACAGGGGCATGGTCAGCCCCAGCATTTT | CASSDTQGHGQPQHF | TRBD1 | . | TRBJ1-5 | TRBV25-1
TGTGCCAGTTTCCCTAGCGGGGGCTACAATGAGCAGTTCTTC | CASFPSGGYNEQFF | TRBD2 | once | TRBJ2-1 | TRBV6-1
TGCGCCAGCAGCCCCTATCGGAACACTGAAGCTTTCTTT | CASSPYRNTEAFF | . | . | TRBJ1-1 | TRBV5-1
TGTGCCAGCAGCTTAGAGGGACAGGGTCTAGTCAAAAACATTCAGTACTTC | CASSLEGQGLVKNIQYF | TRBD1 | . | TRBJ2-4 | TRBV7-8
TGTGCCAGTAGTTGGTTCGGGAGGACAGGGATTCAGCCCCAGCATTTT | CASSWFGRTGIQPQHF | TRBD1 | . | TRBJ1-5 | TRBV19
TGTGCCAGCAGTGAAGCGGGACACAATCAGCCCCAGCATTTT | CASSEAGHNQPQHF | . | . | TRBJ1-5 | TRBV6-1
TGTGCCAGCAGTTTATTGGGGGCTAACTATGGCTACACCTTC | CASSLLGANYGYTF | . | . | TRBJ1-2 | TRBV27
TGTGCCAGCAGTCATAAGAGCGGGGGGCGGTGGGGTGAGCAGTTCTTC | CASSHKSGGRWGEQFF | TRBD2 | . | TRBJ2-1 | TRBV13
TGCAGCGTTCTATTCGGTGGACGAGAAAAACTGTTTTTT | CSVLFGGREKLFF | . | once | TRBJ1-4 | TRBV29-1
TGTGCCAGCAGCGGCTGGACAGGGGGGAATGAGCAGTTCTTC | CASSGWTGGNEQFF | TRBD1 | once | TRBJ2-1 | TRBV7-9
TGTGCCTGGAGTGTACATAGGACTTTCGACGTTAGCAATCAGCCCCAGCATTTT | CAWSVHRTFDVSNQPQHF | . | . | TRBJ1-5 | TRBV30
TGTGCCAGCAGCTTGAACGCGGACTATGGCTACACCTTC | CASSLNADYGYTF | . | . | TRBJ1-2 | TRBV5-4
TGCGCCAGCTGGGGGCAGGGTAATTCACCCCTCCACTTT | CASWGQGNSPLHF | . | . | TRBJ1-6 | TRBV10-2
TGTGCCAGCAGGGCCATTGACCGGGACACTGAAGCTTTCTTT | CASRAIDRDTEAFF | . | . | TRBJ1-1 | TRBV6-6